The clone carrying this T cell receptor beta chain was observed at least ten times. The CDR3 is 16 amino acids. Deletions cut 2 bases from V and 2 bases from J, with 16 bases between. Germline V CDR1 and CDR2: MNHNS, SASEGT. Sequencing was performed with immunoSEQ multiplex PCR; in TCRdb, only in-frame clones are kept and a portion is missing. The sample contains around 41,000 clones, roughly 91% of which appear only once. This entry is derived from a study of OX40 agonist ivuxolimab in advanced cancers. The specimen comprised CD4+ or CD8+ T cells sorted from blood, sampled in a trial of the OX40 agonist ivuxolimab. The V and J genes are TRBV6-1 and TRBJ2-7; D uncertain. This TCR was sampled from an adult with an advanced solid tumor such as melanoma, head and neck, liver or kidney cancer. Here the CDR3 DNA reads TGTGCCAGCAGTGAACTGTGGACCGCCGGTCCCTACGAGCAGTACTTC. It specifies CASSELWTAGPYEQYF.